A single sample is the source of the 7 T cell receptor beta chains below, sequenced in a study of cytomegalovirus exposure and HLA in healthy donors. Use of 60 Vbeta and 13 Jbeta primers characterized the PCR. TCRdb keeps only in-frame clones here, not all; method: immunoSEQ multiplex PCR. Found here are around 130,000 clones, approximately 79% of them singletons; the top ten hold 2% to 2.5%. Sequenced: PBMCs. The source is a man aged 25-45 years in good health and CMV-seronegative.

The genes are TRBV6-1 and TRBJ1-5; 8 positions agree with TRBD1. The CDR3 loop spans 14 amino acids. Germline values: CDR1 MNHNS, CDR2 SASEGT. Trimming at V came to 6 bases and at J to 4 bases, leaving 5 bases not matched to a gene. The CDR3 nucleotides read TGTGCCAGCAGCGACAGGGGTGGAAATCAGCCCCAGCATTTT. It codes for CASSDRGGNQPQHF.

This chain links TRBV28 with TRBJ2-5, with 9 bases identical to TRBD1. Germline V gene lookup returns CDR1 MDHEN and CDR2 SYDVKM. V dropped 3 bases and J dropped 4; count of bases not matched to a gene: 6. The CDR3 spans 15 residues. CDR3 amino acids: CASSFGTGIGETQYF. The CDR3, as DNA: TGTGCCAGCAGTTTCGGGACAGGGATAGGAGAGACCCAGTACTTC.

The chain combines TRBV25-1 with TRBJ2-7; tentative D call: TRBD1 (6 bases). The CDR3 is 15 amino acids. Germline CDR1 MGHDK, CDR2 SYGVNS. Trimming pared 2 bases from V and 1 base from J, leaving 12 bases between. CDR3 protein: CASSEVRGKSYEQYF. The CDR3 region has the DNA TGTGCCAGCAGTGAAGTCAGGGGAAAATCCTACGAGCAGTACTTC.

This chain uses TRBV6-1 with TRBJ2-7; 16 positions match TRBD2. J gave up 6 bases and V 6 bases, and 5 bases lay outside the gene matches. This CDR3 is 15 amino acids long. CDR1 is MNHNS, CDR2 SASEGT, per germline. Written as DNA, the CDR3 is TGTGCCAGCAGCGTGGGACTAGCGGGGGGGCGCGAGCAGTACTTC. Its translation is CASSVGLAGGREQYF.

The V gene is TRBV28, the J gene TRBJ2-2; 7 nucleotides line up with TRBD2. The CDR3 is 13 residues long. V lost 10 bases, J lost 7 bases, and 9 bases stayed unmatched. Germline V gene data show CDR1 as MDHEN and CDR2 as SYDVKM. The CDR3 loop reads CATDFGGIGELFF. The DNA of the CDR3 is TGTGCCACCGACTTCGGGGGGATCGGGGAGCTGTTTTTT.

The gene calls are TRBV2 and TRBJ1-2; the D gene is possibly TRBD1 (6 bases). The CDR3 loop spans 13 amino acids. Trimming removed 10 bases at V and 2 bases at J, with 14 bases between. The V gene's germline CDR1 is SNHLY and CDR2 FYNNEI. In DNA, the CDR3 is TGTGCCACCATTCGTGGGGGCAACTATGGCTACACCTTC. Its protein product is CATIRGGNYGYTF.

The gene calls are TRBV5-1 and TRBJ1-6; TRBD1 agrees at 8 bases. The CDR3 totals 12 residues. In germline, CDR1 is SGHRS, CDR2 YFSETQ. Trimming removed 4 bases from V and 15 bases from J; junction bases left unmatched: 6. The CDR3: CASSTDRDHLHF. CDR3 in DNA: TGCGCCAGCAGCACGGACAGGGATCACCTCCACTTT. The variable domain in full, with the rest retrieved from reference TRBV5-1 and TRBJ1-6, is KAGVTQTPRYLIKTRGQQVTLSCSPISGHRSVSWYQQTPGQGLQFLFEYFSETQRNKGNFPGRFSGRQFSNSRSEMNVSTLELGDSALYLCASSTDRDHLHFGNGTRLTVT.